These T cell receptor beta chains were read from a single sample in a study of T cell responses to AZD1222 COVID-19 vaccine. Clones were read by immunoSEQ multiplex PCR, and TCRdb kept only the in-frame ones, dropping some. The data contain 50,000 to 60,000 clones, about 80% of them singletons. The sample here was peripheral blood, taken 28 days after the second AZD1222 dose. All receptors come from an adult who received the AZD1222 COVID-19 vaccine. CDR3s include the opening cysteine and the closing phenylalanine or tryptophan. The D gene is left open where the match is weak. The size field is filled for only some rows; it gives once, few, many or a size class.

11	TRBV29-1	-	-	TRBJ2-1	CSGVRNNEQFF	TGCAGTGGGGTTCGGAACAATGAGCAGTTCTTC
13	TRBV11-1	-	-	TRBJ1-1	CASSLRGSAEAFF	TGTGCCAGCAGCTTGAGGGGTAGCGCTGAAGCTTTCTTT
11	TRBV28	-	-	TRBJ2-7	CASNGGYEQYF	TGTGCCAGCAATGGAGGCTACGAGCAGTACTTC
15	TRBV4-1	-	-	TRBJ1-2	CASSQDSADNYGYTF	TGCGCCAGCAGCCAAGATTCGGCGGACAACTATGGCTACACCTTC
15	TRBV5-1	-	TRBD2	TRBJ2-5	CASSLEARGGETQYF	TGCGCCAGCAGCTTGGAAGCCCGGGGGGGGGAGACCCAGTACTTC
13	TRBV9	medium-sized	-	TRBJ1-1	CASSVDPGREAFF	TGTGCCAGCAGCGTAGACCCCGGGCGGGAAGCTTTCTTT
15	TRBV6-2/TRBV6-3	-	-	TRBJ2-1	CASSPQGQSYNEQFF	TGTGCCAGCAGTCCCCAGGGGCAGTCCTACAATGAGCAGTTCTTC
15	TRBV5-4	-	-	TRBJ2-1	CASSSDKANYNEQFF	TGTGCCAGCAGCTCGGACAAGGCCAACTACAATGAGCAGTTCTTC
15	TRBV10-3	-	TRBD1	TRBJ1-5	CAISEATGRAQPQHF	TGTGCCATCAGTGAGGCGACAGGGAGGGCTCAGCCCCAGCATTTT
15	TRBV27	-	TRBD2	TRBJ2-5	CASSSGGLVLETQYF	TGTGCCAGCAGTTCGGGAGGACTTGTCTTAGAGACCCAGTACTTC
11	TRBV20-1	-	-	TRBJ2-3	CSASPADTQYF	TGCAGTGCTAGCCCGGCAGATACGCAGTATTTT
19	TRBV10-2	-	TRBD2	TRBJ2-1	CASRLGGLAETRGYNEQFF	TGCGCCAGCAGATTGGGGGGACTAGCGGAAACCAGGGGATACAATGAGCAGTTCTTC
16	TRBV13	medium-sized	-	TRBJ1-2	CASSLTGGRAYYGYTF	TGTGCCAGCAGCTTAACAGGCGGACGTGCCTACTATGGCTACACCTTC
14	TRBV11-2	-	-	TRBJ1-4	CASSTSNANEKLFF	TGTGCCAGCAGCACTTCTAATGCTAATGAAAAACTGTTTTTT
15	TRBV5-1	once	-	TRBJ2-2	CASSFRTPNTGELFF	TGCGCCAGCAGCTTTAGGACTCCGAACACCGGGGAGCTGTTTTTT
12	TRBV2	-	TRBD1	TRBJ2-1	CASSQGANEQFF	TGTGCCAGCAGTCAGGGGGCGAATGAGCAGTTCTTC
14	TRBV11-3	-	-	TRBJ2-1	CASSLDTGQGEQFF	TGTGCCAGCAGCTTAGATACTGGTCAGGGTGAGCAGTTCTTC
15	TRBV9	-	-	TRBJ1-1	CASSPRALLATEAFF	TGTGCCAGCAGCCCCCGGGCTCTCCTGGCGACTGAAGCTTTCTTT
13	TRBV2	once	-	TRBJ2-3	CASTLLWGDTQYF	TGTGCCAGCACCCTGCTATGGGGAGATACGCAGTATTTT
11	TRBV19	-	-	TRBJ1-1	CASGQSTEAFF	TGTGCCAGTGGACAGAGCACTGAAGCTTTCTTT
14	TRBV10-3	few	TRBD1	TRBJ2-2	CAIRGTGGNGELFF	TGTGCCATCAGAGGGACAGGGGGCAACGGGGAGCTGTTTTTT
16	TRBV7-9	-	TRBD2	TRBJ2-5	CASSWGASGSQETQYF	TGTGCCAGCAGCTGGGGGGCTAGCGGGTCTCAAGAGACCCAGTACTTC
15	TRBV6-5	-	-	TRBJ2-1	CASTNRDPRVHEQFF	TGTGCCAGCACAAACCGGGACCCGAGGGTCCATGAGCAGTTCTTC
13	TRBV10-3	-	-	TRBJ1-4	CAISEQINEKLFF	TGTGCCATCAGTGAGCAAATTAATGAAAAACTGTTTTTT
16	TRBV28	once	-	TRBJ2-7	CASSLNWQASSYEQYF	TGTGCCAGCAGTTTAAACTGGCAGGCCAGCTCCTACGAGCAGTACTTC
12	TRBV6-5	-	-	TRBJ2-3	CASSTNSDTQYF	TGTGCCAGCAGCACAAATTCGGATACGCAGTATTTT
17	TRBV5-6	once	-	TRBJ1-2	CASSLMVRGRTNYGYTF	TGTGCCAGCAGCCTAATGGTTCGGGGGCGGACTAACTATGGCTACACCTTC
13	TRBV10-1	-	-	TRBJ1-2	CASSSQWEHGYTF	TGCGCCAGCAGCTCCCAGTGGGAACATGGCTACACCTTC
13	TRBV5-6	-	-	TRBJ1-5	CASSWGANQPQHF	TGTGCCAGCAGCTGGGGGGCCAATCAGCCCCAGCATTTT
15	TRBV2	-	-	TRBJ1-1	CASSVTGPSTTEAFF	TGTGCCAGCAGCGTTACCGGGCCTTCGACCACCGAAGCTTTCTTT
16	TRBV6-2/TRBV6-3	-	-	TRBJ1-6	CASSTVSPFYNSPLHF	TGTGCCAGCAGTACCGTCAGCCCCTTCTATAATTCACCCCTCCACTTT
13	TRBV12-3/TRBV12-4	-	-	TRBJ1-3	CASSFGGGNTIYF	TGTGCCAGCAGTTTTGGCGGTGGGAACACCATATATTTT
14	TRBV18	-	TRBD1	TRBJ2-5	CASSPRTGEETQYF	TGTGCCAGCTCACCCCGGACAGGGGAGGAGACCCAGTACTTC
17	TRBV3-1/TRBV3-2	few	TRBD2	TRBJ2-5	CASSQDRERGAQETQYF	TGTGCCAGCAGCCAAGATCGGGAGCGGGGGGCCCAAGAGACCCAGTACTTC
16	TRBV12-5	-	TRBD1	TRBJ1-3	CASGPGQGTSGNTIYF	TGTGCTAGTGGTCCCGGACAGGGCACCTCTGGAAACACCATATATTTT
15	TRBV28	-	-	TRBJ1-2	CASSLRDRRNYGYTF	TGTGCCAGCAGTCTTCGGGACCGCAGAAACTATGGCTACACCTTC
13	TRBV7-9	-	-	TRBJ1-2	CASSLEAGYGYTF	TGTGCCAGCAGCTTAGAGGCAGGCTATGGCTACACCTTC
17	TRBV11-2	-	-	TRBJ2-3	CASSSSYEGGRSDTQYF	TGTGCCAGCAGCTCCTCATATGAGGGGGGCCGTTCAGATACGCAGTATTTT
12	TRBV5-1	few	-	TRBJ1-2	CASSLDRYGYTF	TGCGCCAGCAGCTTGGACAGATATGGCTACACCTTC
13	TRBV18	-	-	TRBJ1-5	CASSPGENQPQHF	TGTGCCAGCTCCCCGGGGGAGAATCAGCCCCAGCATTTT
13	TRBV12-5	-	TRBD1	TRBJ1-4	CASGSRGPGKLFF	TGTGCTAGTGGTTCCAGGGGGCCAGGGAAACTGTTTTTT
14	TRBV29-1	-	TRBD1	TRBJ1-4	CSVPGTGRNEKLFF	TGCAGCGTGCCCGGGACAGGGCGTAATGAAAAACTGTTTTTT
12	TRBV9	few	-	TRBJ1-2	CASSDSGLGYTF	TGTGCCAGCAGCGACTCAGGGCTTGGCTACACCTTC
15	TRBV19	-	-	TRBJ2-5	CASSGIGRAQETQYF	TGTGCCAGTAGCGGGATAGGTAGAGCACAAGAGACCCAGTACTTC
14	TRBV5-1	-	TRBD1	TRBJ1-5	CASSQGQGGQPQHF	TGCGCCAGCAGCCAGGGACAGGGCGGACAGCCCCAGCATTTT
14	TRBV27	-	-	TRBJ2-2	CASRAGQAGGELFF	TGTGCCAGCAGAGCGGGCCAGGCGGGTGGGGAGCTGTTTTTT
14	TRBV10-1	-	-	TRBJ1-5	CASSESGTNQPQHF	TGCGCCAGCAGTGAGTCCGGGACCAATCAGCCCCAGCATTTT
16	TRBV21-1	-	-	TRBJ2-1	CASSKLRGPLGNEQFF	TGTGCCAGCAGCAAACTAAGGGGGCCGTTGGGCAATGAGCAGTTCTTC
17	TRBV3-1/TRBV3-2	-	TRBD1	TRBJ2-4	CASSRGNEDRFLNIQYF	TGTGCCAGCAGCCGGGGAAATGAGGACAGGTTCCTAAACATTCAGTACTTC
12	TRBV11-2	-	-	TRBJ2-3	CASSLSGSSQYF	TGTGCCAGCAGCTTAAGCGGGTCATCGCAGTATTTT
17	TRBV5-8	-	-	TRBJ1-6	CASSSTWAFMEDSPLHF	TGTGCCAGCAGCTCCACCTGGGCCTTCATGGAGGATTCACCCCTCCACTTT
16	TRBV7-7	-	TRBD2	TRBJ2-7	CASSLGSLREGYEQYF	TGTGCTAGCAGCTTAGGCAGTTTGCGGGAGGGTTACGAGCAGTACTTC